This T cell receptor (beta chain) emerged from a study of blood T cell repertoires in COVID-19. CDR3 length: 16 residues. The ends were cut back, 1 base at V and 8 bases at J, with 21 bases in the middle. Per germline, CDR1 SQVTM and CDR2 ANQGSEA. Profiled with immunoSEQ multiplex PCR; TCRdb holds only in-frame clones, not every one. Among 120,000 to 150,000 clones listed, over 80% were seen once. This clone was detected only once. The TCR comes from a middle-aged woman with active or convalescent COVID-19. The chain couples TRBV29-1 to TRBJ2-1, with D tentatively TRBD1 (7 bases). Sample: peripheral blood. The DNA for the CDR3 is TGCAGCGTTGAAGCCCCAAAGGAGGGGGCGGTGGATGAGCAGTTCTTC. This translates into CSVEAPKEGAVDEQFF.